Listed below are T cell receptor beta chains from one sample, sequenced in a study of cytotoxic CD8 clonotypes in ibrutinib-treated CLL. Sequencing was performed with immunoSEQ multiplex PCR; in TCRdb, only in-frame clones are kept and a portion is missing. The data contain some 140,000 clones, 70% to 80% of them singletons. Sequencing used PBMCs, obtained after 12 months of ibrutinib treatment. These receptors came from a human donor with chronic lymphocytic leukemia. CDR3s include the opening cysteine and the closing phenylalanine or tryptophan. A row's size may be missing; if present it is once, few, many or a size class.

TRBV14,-,CASSQAVPSGSSYEQYF
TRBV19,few,CASSGQGASGANVLTF
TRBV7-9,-,CASSLRGISFDEQFF
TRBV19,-,CASISGTYEQYF
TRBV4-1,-,CASSPQGNEQFF
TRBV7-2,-,CASSPTGGPLQPQHF
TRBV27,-,CASSFRWEGQRKSYEQYF
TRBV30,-,CAWSVRHGASNQPQHF
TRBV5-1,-,CASSPLGQPEETQYF
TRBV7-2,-,CASSLSVGLGASSYEQYF
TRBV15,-,CATSRDSGYEQFF
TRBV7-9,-,CASSKTAIYSGNTIYF
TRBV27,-,CASSSLGGGNQPQHF
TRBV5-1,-,CASSPGSGNQPQHF
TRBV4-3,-,CASSQDGGHPTGELFF
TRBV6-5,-,CASNRGYNQPQHF
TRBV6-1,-,CASSYGDEQFF
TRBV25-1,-,CASSPRTETGSYEQYF